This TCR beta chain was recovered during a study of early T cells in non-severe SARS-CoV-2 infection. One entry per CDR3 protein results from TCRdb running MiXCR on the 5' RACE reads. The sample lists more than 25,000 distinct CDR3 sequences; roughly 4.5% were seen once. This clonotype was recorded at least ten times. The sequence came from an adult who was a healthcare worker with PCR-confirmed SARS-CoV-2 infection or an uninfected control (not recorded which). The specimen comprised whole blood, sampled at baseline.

For the CDR3, the DNA is TGCGCCAGCAGTGACGGCGGATCTTACGAGCAGTACTTC. It is translated as CASSDGGSYEQYF. The rearrangement links TRBV10-1 to TRBJ2-7; D is undetermined. CDR1 and CDR2 (germline): WNHNN, SYGVQD (reference sequence). There are 13 residues in the CDR3. Trimming pared 3 bases from V and 4 bases from J, leaving 10 bases between.